Listed here is a single T cell receptor beta chain. Profiled with immunoSEQ multiplex PCR; TCRdb holds only in-frame clones, not every one. There are a few million clones in the sample; more than 90% occur only once, and roughly 0.13% lies in the top ten. The data derive from a study of shared clonotypes between healthy human individuals. Trimming took 6 bases from V and 2 from J, leaving 10 bases between them. This CDR3 region has 13 residues. Germline CDR1 SNHLY, CDR2 FYNNEI. The sample comprised naive CD4+ T cells sorted from blood. Subset given: CD45RA+ positively selected. The TCR originated in a man aged 18 to 29 in good health. V gene TRBV2 combines with J gene TRBJ2-5, with no clear D. CDR3 in DNA: TGTGCCAGCAGCCTGGACGGGCAAGAGACCCAGTACTTC. Protein: CASSLDGQETQYF.